These 28 T cell receptor beta chains share one sample of origin, sequenced in a study of cytotoxic CD8 clonotypes in ibrutinib-treated CLL. The protocol was immunoSEQ multiplex PCR, while the TCRdb copy is restricted to in-frame clones and leaves out a portion. In the table there are about 300,000 clones, roughly three quarters of which are singletons. Sample: PBMCs, taken at disease progression, from a patient treated with ibrutinib. These receptors all come from a human donor with chronic lymphocytic leukemia.

The chain joins TRBV23-1 to TRBJ1-5; D call uncertain. TRBV23-1 is an ORF, with its function uncertain. Trimming took 6 bases from V and 7 from J, leaving 4 bases between them. This CDR3 has 10 residues. The CDR3 coding sequence is TGCGCCAGCAGCCCACAGCCCCAGCATTTT. Amino acids: CASSPQPQHF.

This chain uses TRBV14 with TRBJ2-1; D might be TRBD2 (5 bases). Germline-derived CDR1 and CDR2 are SGHDN and FVKESK. The CDR3 loop spans 13 amino acids. V gave up 4 bases and J gave up 10 bases, with 14 bases separating them. In DNA form, the CDR3 reads TGTGCCAGCAGCCGAGCCGCTAGCTCAGAGCAGTTCTTC. As protein: CASSRAASSEQFF.

The rearrangement joins TRBV2 to TRBJ2-1; TRBD1 agrees at 11 bases. The germline V gene encodes CDR1 SNHLY and CDR2 FYNNEI. The length of the CDR3 is 13 residues. The CDR3 loop is CATRDRGLDEQFF. As DNA, the CDR3 is TGTGCTACCCGGGACAGGGGGTTGGATGAGCAGTTCTTC.

This chain joins TRBV5-4 and TRBJ1-1; D is unclear. The CDR3 spans 15 residues. The V gene's germline CDR1 is SGHNT and CDR2 YYREEE (reference sequence). V was cut by 2 bases and J by 0 bases, with 11 bases left in between. CDR3 nucleotide sequence: TGTGCCAGCAGCTTTTGGGGTCGGATGAACACTGAAGCTTTCTTT. It specifies CASSFWGRMNTEAFF.

This chain uses TRBV7-2 with TRBJ2-5, with D perhaps TRBD2 (5 bases). Trimming stripped 3 bases from V and 5 bases from J, with 13 bases between. Looked up from germline, CDR1 is SGHTA and CDR2 is FQGNSA. The CDR3 has 14 amino acids. DNA for the CDR3: TGTGCCAGCAGCTTGGACGGCCCGGGGGAGACCCAGTACTTC. This encodes CASSLDGPGETQYF.

The chain employs TRBV5-1 and TRBJ2-5; 9 nucleotides agree with TRBD2. With V trimmed by 0 bases and J by 2 bases, 5 bases remained unmatched. This CDR3 spans 16 amino acids. Germline CDR1 is SGHRS and CDR2 is YFSETQ. The CDR3 coding sequence is TGCGCCAGCAGCTTGGACCCTAGCGGGATTCAAGAGACCCAGTACTTC. This codes for CASSLDPSGIQETQYF.

J is TRBJ2-7 and V is TRBV4-3, with D perhaps matching TRBD2 (6 bases). From germline, CDR1 is LGHNA and CDR2 YSLEER. The CDR3 is made up of 15 amino acids. With 0 bases removed from V and 0 bases from J, the gap between germline ends came to 9 bases. This chain's CDR3 is CASSQDLAFSYEQYF. The CDR3 nucleotides are TGCGCCAGCAGCCAAGACCTAGCGTTCTCCTACGAGCAGTACTTC.

The rearrangement uses TRBV25-1 and TRBJ1-2; the D gene is possibly TRBD1 (6 bases). V was pared by 6 bases and J by 7 bases, with 12 bases between. The CDR3 extends over 12 amino acids. Germline CDR1 is MGHDK and CDR2 is SYGVNS. The CDR3 bases are TGTGCCAGCAGGGGACAAGTCGGTGGCTACACCTTC. Protein sequence: CASRGQVGGYTF.

In this sample, this clone turned up once. V is TRBV4-1 and J is TRBJ2-3; D perhaps matches TRBD2 (6 bases). The length of the CDR3 is 14 residues. V lost 4 bases and J lost 6, with 14 bases in between. Looked up from germline, CDR1 is MGHRA and CDR2 is YSYEKL. The CDR3 here is CASSLGTLGDTQYF. The CDR3 DNA follows: TGCGCCAGCAGCCTCGGGACTCTTGGTGATACGCAGTATTTT.

The chain links TRBV9 to TRBJ2-5, with a possible D match to TRBD2 (5 bases). V lost 4 bases, J lost 10 bases, and 14 bases lay in between. Germline V gene sequence: CDR1 SGDLS, CDR2 YYNGEE. The CDR3 has 12 residues. CDR3 DNA sequence: TGTGCCAGCAGCCCCCCCCCACTAGTCCAGTACTTC. It yields the protein CASSPPPLVQYF.

The chain is built from TRBV6-1 and TRBJ1-6; tentative D call: TRBD1 (6 bases). CDR3 length equals 14 residues. Germline V gene sequence: CDR1 MNHNS, CDR2 SASEGT. The V end was cut by 8 bases, the J end by 7 bases, with 15 bases between. The chain's CDR3 is CASRPPGQNSPLHF. CDR3 nucleotide sequence: TGTGCCAGCCGTCCTCCGGGACAAAATTCACCCCTCCACTTT.

V gene TRBV5-1 combines with J gene TRBJ2-1; TRBD1 aligns across 10 bases. V lost 3 bases to trimming and J lost 6 bases; unmatched junction nucleotides: 0. The length of the CDR3 is 13 residues. CDR1 is SGHRS, CDR2 YFSETQ, per germline. The CDR3 sequence: CASSWTGGNEQFF. The CDR3 DNA reads TGCGCCAGCAGCTGGACAGGGGGCAATGAGCAGTTCTTC.

The chain carries TRBV6-1 and TRBJ1-6; tentative D call: TRBD1 (6 bases). Germline CDR1 reads MNHNS; CDR2 reads SASEGT. The CDR3 has 13 amino acids. The V gene lost 6 bases and the J gene lost 7 bases, with 10 bases spanning the gap. This chain's CDR3 is CASRTGGNSPLHF. As DNA, the CDR3 is TGTGCCAGCAGGACAGGAGGGAATTCACCCCTCCACTTT.

The gene calls are TRBV9 and TRBJ2-1; the D is unclear. Germline assignment: CDR1 SGDLS and CDR2 YYNGEE. The CDR3 length is 15 residues. V gave up 0 bases and J gave up 2 bases, with 9 bases separating them. In DNA form, the CDR3 reads TGTGCCAGCAGCGTAGACGGACGAACCTACAATGAGCAGTTCTTC. Protein: CASSVDGRTYNEQFF.

V and J are TRBV29-1 and TRBJ2-3; D not certain. Trimming took 3 bases from V and 0 from J, leaving 10 bases between them. This CDR3 region has 14 residues. Germline V gene sequence: CDR1 SQVTM, CDR2 ANQGSEA. CDR3 amino acids: CSVDRLSSTDTQYF. The CDR3 DNA reads as TGCAGCGTTGATCGCCTTTCTAGCACAGATACGCAGTATTTT.

This chain links TRBV10-3 with TRBJ2-7, with no clear D. Trimming removed 3 bases at V and 3 bases at J, with 18 bases between. Germline assignment: CDR1 ENHRY and CDR2 SYGVKD. This CDR3 has 16 residues. CDR3 loop: CAISDPPAVAHYEQYF. CDR3 nucleotides: TGTGCCATCAGTGACCCCCCTGCTGTGGCCCACTACGAGCAGTACTTC.

This clone was seen only a few times. V usage is TRBV6-6 and J usage is TRBJ2-7; D is perhaps TRBD2 (6 bases). The CDR3 length is 15 residues. Per germline, CDR1 MNHNY and CDR2 SVGAGI (reference sequence). Trimming cost V 0 bases and J 2 bases, with 11 bases left between them. The DNA of the CDR3 is TGTGCCAGCAGTTACTCGCCTAGCGTTCCCTACGAGCAGTACTTC. Its protein product is CASSYSPSVPYEQYF.

A single count supports this clone. V and J are TRBV5-1 and TRBJ2-3; D is perhaps TRBD1 (8 bases). This CDR3 region has 17 residues. V lost 0 bases to trimming and J lost 1 base, with 15 bases between them. The V gene's germline CDR1 is SGHRS and CDR2 YFSETQ. CDR3 nucleotides: TGCGCCAGCAGCTTGGCCGCGGGGGACAGGCGCACAGATACGCAGTATTTT. Encoded protein: CASSLAAGDRRTDTQYF.

V and J are TRBV7-3 and TRBJ2-3, with D possibly TRBD2 on 5 matching bases. The germline V gene encodes CDR1 SGHTA and CDR2 FQGTGA. This CDR3 has 17 amino acids. Between the trimmed V and J ends, which lost 5 bases and 4 bases, there was a span of 22 bases. The CDR3 DNA follows: TGTGCCAGCAGCACAGAGTGGGGAGCTGGTCGGGCAGATACGCAGTATTTT. Protein: CASSTEWGAGRADTQYF.

J is TRBJ2-3 and V is TRBV4-1; TRBD2 aligns across 7 bases. Trimming cost V 4 bases and J 4 bases; bases outside gene matches: 11. The CDR3 totals 16 residues. Germline lookup yields CDR1 MGHRA and CDR2 YSYEKL. The CDR3 spells CASSPFPGLQADTQYF. In DNA form, the CDR3 reads TGCGCCAGCAGCCCGTTCCCGGGACTACAAGCAGATACGCAGTATTTT.

V and J are TRBV13 and TRBJ2-4, with D possibly being TRBD1 or TRBD2 (5 bases each). Germline-derived CDR1 and CDR2 are PRHDT and FYEKMQ (reference sequence). The CDR3 runs to 17 residues. V shed 6 bases and J shed 4 bases, with 22 bases lying between them. The CDR3 nucleotides are TGTGCCAGCAGAATTAGGGGCCAGGACTCCGTAAAAAACATTCAGTACTTC. Its protein product is CASRIRGQDSVKNIQYF.

The chain uses TRBV5-4 and TRBJ1-1, with D hard to call. The ends were cut back, 1 base at V and 2 bases at J, with 9 bases in the middle. The length of the CDR3 is 14 residues. Germline loops: CDR1 SGHNT, CDR2 YYREEE (reference sequence). In nucleotides, the CDR3 is TGTGCCAGCAGCTTGAACATCTTTAACACTGAAGCTTTCTTT. This translates into CASSLNIFNTEAFF.

This clone showed up just once. J is TRBJ2-7 and V is TRBV27; no definite D call. V was trimmed by 5 bases and J by 0 bases, leaving 11 bases between them. In germline, CDR1 is MNHEY, CDR2 SMNVEV (reference sequence). The CDR3 loop spans 14 amino acids. Here the CDR3 DNA reads TGTGCCAGCAGTCACGACCCAAGCTCCTACGAGCAGTACTTC. Translated: CASSHDPSSYEQYF.

The V and J genes are TRBV5-6 and TRBJ2-7; 7 bases are a match to TRBD1. The CDR3 consists of 14 residues. Germline lookup yields CDR1 SGHDT and CDR2 YYEEEE. Unmatched junction bases numbered 8, after V lost 5 bases and J lost 3 bases. The CDR3 reads CASRTGQWNYEQYF. In DNA, the CDR3 is TGTGCCAGCAGAACGGGACAGTGGAACTACGAGCAGTACTTC.

The chain couples TRBV9 to TRBJ2-7; 9 bases map to TRBD1. From germline, CDR1 is SGDLS and CDR2 YYNGEE. Trimming cost V 6 bases and J 3 bases; bases outside gene matches: 7. This CDR3 spans 14 amino acids. CDR3 in DNA: TGTGCCAGCACCCCCGGGACAGGGCTCTACGAGCAGTACTTC. Its translation is CASTPGTGLYEQYF.

The sample holds one count of this clone. The rearrangement joins TRBV4-1 to TRBJ2-7, with a tentative D call TRBD1 (5 bases). The CDR3 extends over 15 amino acids. Germline V lookup: CDR1 MGHRA, CDR2 YSYEKL. V lost 0 bases, J lost 3 bases, and 12 bases lay in between. CDR3 bases: TGCGCCAGCAGCCAAGAATCACAGGCCCTCTACGAGCAGTACTTC. The encoded protein is CASSQESQALYEQYF.

Regarding this clone: Relative to the germline gene, one junction end is altered; a read error may explain this. This chain links TRBV5-1 with TRBJ1-1, with no clear D. The CDR3 has 11 residues. CDR1 is SGHRS, CDR2 YFSETQ, per germline. CDR3 in DNA: TGCGCCAGCAGCTTGGGGGCCAGACAACGCTTT. Its protein is CASSLGARQRF.

The V and J genes are TRBV10-1 and TRBJ2-7, with 13 bases identical to TRBD2. The V gene end was trimmed by 0 bases and the J gene end by 13 bases; junction bases not matched to a gene: 6. The CDR3 covers 14 residues. Germline CDR1 WNHNN, CDR2 SYGVQD (reference sequence). The CDR3 nucleotides are TGCGCCAGCAGTGAGTCGACTAGCGGGGGGCCTCCTTACTTC. This translates into CASSESTSGGPPYF.